This TCR beta chain was identified in a study of blood T cell repertoires in COVID-19. Sequenced by immunoSEQ multiplex PCR; TCRdb stores in-frame clones only, minus some. The repertoire holds about 220,000 clones, with 82% as singletons. What was sequenced was peripheral blood. This TCR came from a woman between 65 and 79 years old with acute or convalescent COVID-19.

CDR3 nucleotides: TGTGCCAGCAGCTTAGCGACAGGGGGCCCGACCTACGAGCAGTACTTC. It is translated as CASSLATGGPTYEQYF. V and J are TRBV7-9 and TRBJ2-7; TRBD1 matches 10 bases. V trimming: 0 bases; J trimming: 2 bases; junction bases outside the gene matches: 4. The CDR3 is made up of 16 amino acids. Germline assignment: CDR1 SEHNR and CDR2 FQNEAQ (reference sequence).